These 28 T cell receptor beta chains originate from one sample sequenced in a study of T cell responses to AZD1222 COVID-19 vaccine. Some clones are missing from TCRdb's copy, which holds only in-frame ones; the method was immunoSEQ multiplex PCR. The sample has 96,000 or so clones; roughly 88% are singletons. The sequenced sample was peripheral blood, obtained on day 0 of AZD1222 vaccination. Every receptor here comes from an adult in good health.

The V call is TRBV4-2, the J call TRBJ2-7, with TRBD1 identical over 7 bases. V lost 0 bases and J lost 4; bases outside the gene matches: 6. The CDR3 has 15 amino acids. The germline CDR1 and CDR2 sequences are LGHNA and YNFKEQ. CDR3 amino acids: CASSQDEGGRYEQYF. In DNA form, the CDR3 reads TGTGCCAGCAGCCAAGATGAAGGGGGCCGATACGAGCAGTACTTC.

The rearrangement uses TRBV7-2 and TRBJ2-3; 9 bases fit TRBD1. V dropped 6 bases and J dropped 1; count of bases not matched to a gene: 2. Germline CDR1 and CDR2: SGHTA and FQGNSA. The CDR3 is made up of 14 amino acids. In nucleotides, the CDR3 is TGTGCCAGCAGAAGGGACAGGGGCACAGATACGCAGTATTTT. This encodes CASRRDRGTDTQYF.

This clone was counted between two and nine times. The CDR3 spells CASSSTGTMQDTQYF. Written as DNA, the CDR3 is TGTGCCAGCAGCTCTACCGGGACCATGCAAGATACGCAGTATTTT. The J gene is TRBJ2-3, the V gene TRBV7-2; D is perhaps TRBD1 or TRBD2 (5 bases each). Trimming stripped 4 bases from V and 5 bases from J, with 16 bases between. The germline V gene encodes CDR1 SGHTA and CDR2 FQGNSA. The CDR3 has 15 amino acids.

The V and J genes are TRBV5-1 and TRBJ2-3; D might be TRBD2 (6 bases). Germline CDR1 is SGHRS and CDR2 is YFSETQ. CDR3 length: 15 residues. Trimming stripped 4 bases from V and 0 bases from J, with 12 bases between. The CDR3 loop reads CASSLPSASTDTQYF. The CDR3 DNA is TGCGCCAGCAGCCTCCCTAGCGCTAGCACAGATACGCAGTATTTT.

The count of this clone is one. This chain links TRBV3-1 (or the pseudogene TRBV3-2) with TRBJ1-6, with no clear D. Per the germline V gene, CDR1 is LGHDT and CDR2 is YNNKEL (reference sequence). The CDR3 runs to 18 residues. Trimming left V 3 bases short and J 1 base short, with 16 bases between. The CDR3 sequence: CASSHELQVWSYNSPLHF. DNA of the CDR3: TGTGCCAGCAGCCACGAACTCCAGGTTTGGTCCTATAATTCACCCCTCCACTTT.

The chain combines TRBV27 with TRBJ1-1, with 9 bases fitting TRBD1. J was trimmed by 0 bases and V by 6 bases; bases with no gene match: 11. The CDR3 loop spans 17 amino acids. Per the germline V gene, CDR1 is MNHEY and CDR2 is SMNVEV (reference sequence). For the CDR3, the DNA is TGTGCCAGCAGCCGGGACAGGGAGGATCATATGAACACTGAAGCTTTCTTT. Protein sequence: CASSRDREDHMNTEAFF.

The CDR3, as DNA: TGTGCCAGCAGCAGATGGACAGGGGCCTCCCTCAACATTCAGTACTTC. This codes for CASSRWTGASLNIQYF. This sequence joins TRBV11-2 and TRBJ2-4; 9 bases fit TRBD1. This CDR3 has 16 amino acids. J gave up 7 bases and V 5 bases, and 12 bases lay outside the gene matches. Germline V gene data show CDR1 as SGHAT and CDR2 as FQNNGV.

The chain links TRBV7-6 to TRBJ2-3; unclear D gene. The CDR3 covers 12 residues. V lost 4 bases to trimming and J lost 7 bases, with 9 bases between them. The germline CDR1 and CDR2 sequences are SGHVS and FNYEAQ. CDR3 sequence reads: CASSSPRNTQYF. The CDR3 region has the DNA TGTGCCAGCAGCTCCCCCAGGAATACGCAGTATTTT. The full variable domain, completed using reference TRBV7-6 and TRBJ2-3, is GAGVSQSPRYKVTKRGQDVALRCDPISGHVSLYWYRQALGQGPEFLTYFNYEAQQDKSGLPNDRFSAERPEGSISTLTIQRTEQRDSAMYRCASSSPRNTQYFGPGTRLTVL.

The chain combines TRBV11-2 with TRBJ1-4; 7 nucleotides align to TRBD1. The CDR3 is 14 amino acids. Germline CDR1 reads SGHAT; CDR2 reads FQNNGV. V gave up 3 bases and J gave up 6 bases; unmatched junction bases: 4. CDR3 amino acids: CASSLGQTYEKLFF. In DNA form, the CDR3 reads TGTGCCAGCAGCTTGGGACAGACTTATGAAAAACTGTTTTTT.

V gene TRBV5-5 combines with J gene TRBJ1-4; D not resolved. The CDR3 loop spans 15 amino acids. Trimming shortened V by 1 base and J by 5 bases, and 12 bases separated the two germline ends. CDR1 is SGHKS, CDR2 YYEKEE, per germline (reference sequence). CDR3 in DNA: TGTGCCAGCAGCTTGAGGTCGGGGAGGAATGAAAAACTGTTTTTT. Translated, it gives CASSLRSGRNEKLFF. The full variable domain, with the rest looked up from reference TRBV5-5 and TRBJ1-4, is DAGVTQSPTHLIKTRGQQVTLRCSPISGHKSVSWYQQVLGQGPQFIFQYYEKEERGRGNFPDRFSARQFPNYSSELNVNALLLGDSALYLCASSLRSGRNEKLFFGSGTQLSVL.

This clone turned up a few times. DNA of the CDR3: TGTGCCAGCAGCCAAGATCCCCGGGAGCAGTACTTC. Translating gives CASSQDPREQYF. This chain connects TRBV3-1 (or the pseudogene TRBV3-2) to TRBJ2-7; D remains unclear. The CDR3 totals 12 residues. Germline CDR1 is LGHDT and CDR2 is YNNKEL (reference sequence). V dropped 0 bases and J dropped 7 bases, with 7 bases sitting between them.

The J gene is TRBJ2-3, the V gene TRBV28; D is uncertain. The CDR3 consists of 13 residues. Germline CDR1 and CDR2: MDHEN and SYDVKM. V was pared by 4 bases and J by 5 bases, with 10 bases between. The CDR3 region has the DNA TGTGCCAGCAGTTCAAGGTCGGGAGATACGCAGTATTTT. Amino acid sequence: CASSSRSGDTQYF.

V is TRBV10-2 and J is TRBJ2-1; 8 positions agree with TRBD2. Germline assignment: CDR1 WSHSY and CDR2 SAAADI. V lost 9 bases to trimming and J lost 8 bases; unmatched junction nucleotides: 9. The CDR3 loop spans 13 amino acids. The CDR3 region has the DNA TGCGCCAGTCGGGCGGGAGGCCGCGATGAGCAGTTCTTC. Protein product: CASRAGGRDEQFF.

This clone was observed a few times. The chain links TRBV7-9 to TRBJ1-1, with 8 bases identical to TRBD1. Germline V gene lookup returns CDR1 SEHNR and CDR2 FQNEAQ (reference sequence). The CDR3 contains 14 residues. The J segment lost 0 bases and the V segment lost 5 bases, leaving 2 bases of the junction unmatched. CDR3 sequence (DNA): TGTGCCAGCAGCGAGACAGGGGTGAACACTGAAGCTTTCTTT. It specifies CASSETGVNTEAFF.

The V gene is TRBV2, the J gene TRBJ2-7, with D perhaps TRBD1 (5 bases). The germline V gene has CDR1 SNHLY and CDR2 FYNNEI. The CDR3 consists of 13 residues. The V end lost 2 bases, the J end lost 2 bases, and 7 bases lay between the germline ends. CDR3 sequence (DNA): TGTGCCAGCAGTGAAAAGGGGACCTACGAGCAGTACTTC. Amino acids: CASSEKGTYEQYF.

The chain is built from TRBV18 and TRBJ2-1; D may be TRBD2 (5 bases). Per germline, CDR1 KGHSH and CDR2 LQKENI. V shed 2 bases and J shed 7 bases, with 15 bases lying between them. The CDR3 loop spans 15 amino acids. CDR3 nucleotides: TGTGCCAGCTCACCAGTAGCGCGAGGGTGGAATGAGCAGTTCTTC. Its translation: CASSPVARGWNEQFF.

V usage is TRBV28 and J usage is TRBJ2-7; 7 bases are a match to TRBD1. Germline CDR1 reads MDHEN; CDR2 reads SYDVKM. V lost 2 bases, J lost 3 bases, and 13 bases stayed unmatched. The CDR3 length is 17 residues. The CDR3 sequence: CASSLGTADRVRYEQYF. Written as DNA, the CDR3 is TGTGCCAGCAGTTTAGGGACAGCCGACCGGGTTCGCTACGAGCAGTACTTC.

This clone was observed once. The chain is built from TRBV6-5 and TRBJ2-3, with 8 bases matching TRBD2. Germline values: CDR1 MNHEY, CDR2 SVGAGI. This CDR3 is built from 12 residues. Germline trimming cut 6 bases from V and 13 bases from J; bases unmatched to any gene: 9. CDR3 in DNA: TGTGCCAGCAGGTTCGAGCGGGAGTCAGAGTATTTT. Its translation: CASRFERESEYF.

V gene TRBV11-2 combines with J gene TRBJ2-5; D is undetermined. Trimming took off 5 bases at V and 4 bases at J, with 11 bases between the two ends. The V gene's germline CDR1 is SGHAT and CDR2 FQNNGV. The CDR3 covers 13 residues. The CDR3: CASSLLRAETQYF. In DNA, the CDR3 is TGTGCCAGCAGCCTCCTAAGGGCAGAGACCCAGTACTTC.

The chain couples TRBV13 to TRBJ2-4; 12 bases line up with TRBD2. CDR1 is PRHDT, CDR2 FYEKMQ, per germline (reference sequence). The trim removed 2 bases at V and 0 bases at J, leaving 8 bases unmatched. CDR3 length equals 19 residues. The DNA of the CDR3 is TGTGCCAGCAGCTTATTTCAACTAGCGGGGGGACTAGCCAAAAACATTCAGTACTTC. This translates into CASSLFQLAGGLAKNIQYF.

This chain links TRBV18 with TRBJ2-2; D is possibly TRBD2 (6 bases). The V end lost 3 bases, the J end lost 4 bases, and 18 bases lay between the germline ends. Germline-derived CDR1 and CDR2 are KGHSH and LQKENI. The CDR3 is made up of 17 amino acids. CDR3 protein: CASSPRGTSLATGELFF. The CDR3 DNA reads as TGTGCCAGCTCACCGCGAGGGACTTCCCTTGCCACCGGGGAGCTGTTTTTT.

This clone appeared once. This sequence joins TRBV28 and TRBJ1-2; D unclear. The V gene's germline CDR1 is MDHEN and CDR2 SYDVKM. The CDR3 loop spans 12 amino acids. Trimming took off 10 bases at V and 6 bases at J, with 15 bases between the two ends. The CDR3: CATIGGGNGYTF. In nucleotides, the CDR3 is TGTGCCACCATTGGAGGTGGCAATGGCTACACCTTC.

DNA of the CDR3: TGTGCCAGCAGCTTACAGGGCAATCAGCCCCAGCATTTT. Translating gives CASSLQGNQPQHF. The chain couples TRBV7-9 to TRBJ1-5; D is uncertain. This CDR3 spans 13 amino acids. V was trimmed by 2 bases and J by 2 bases, leaving 4 bases between them. Germline lookup yields CDR1 SEHNR and CDR2 FQNEAQ (reference sequence).

V usage is TRBV20-1 and J usage is TRBJ2-7; D tentatively reads TRBD1 or TRBD2 (5 bases each). The V end lost 3 bases, the J end lost 3 bases, and 12 bases lay between the germline ends. The CDR3 loop spans 13 amino acids. Germline values: CDR1 DFQATT, CDR2 SNEGSKA (reference sequence). CDR3 sequence: CSASAGDHYEQYF. The CDR3 nucleotides read TGCAGTGCTAGTGCCGGGGACCACTACGAGCAGTACTTC.

This chain connects TRBV18 to TRBJ1-6; 7 nucleotides align to TRBD1. Germline assignment: CDR1 KGHSH and CDR2 LQKENI. Losses at the gene ends were 1 base for V and 0 bases for J; bases not matched to a gene: 0. The CDR3 is made up of 16 amino acids. The CDR3 is CASSPRTGSYNSPLHF. The CDR3 DNA follows: TGTGCCAGCTCACCACGGACAGGCTCCTATAATTCACCCCTCCACTTT.

This chain connects TRBV19 to TRBJ2-7; D not certain. Trimming removed 2 bases from V and 2 bases from J, with 10 bases in between. The germline CDR1 and CDR2 sequences are LNHDA and SQIVND (reference sequence). CDR3 length: 14 amino acids. This CDR3 is CASSISVQTYEQYF. The CDR3 DNA is TGTGCCAGTAGTATATCGGTCCAGACCTACGAGCAGTACTTC.

The V call is TRBV5-6, the J call TRBJ2-1, with D perhaps being TRBD1 or TRBD2 (6 bases each). CDR1 is SGHDT, CDR2 YYEEEE, per germline. The V end lost 1 base, the J end lost 5 bases, and 13 bases lay between the germline ends. The CDR3 totals 15 residues. DNA for the CDR3: TGTGCCAGCAGCTTGTCGGAGGGGACAAACAATGAGCAGTTCTTC. Translating it yields CASSLSEGTNNEQFF.

The genes are TRBV11-1 and TRBJ2-7; possibly TRBD2 for D (5 bases). The CDR3 extends over 13 amino acids. Trimming left V 3 bases short and J 6 bases short, with 12 bases between. The V gene's germline CDR1 is SGHAT and CDR2 FQDESV (reference sequence). This CDR3 is CASSFQRGREQYF. The CDR3 DNA sequence: TGTGCCAGCAGCTTTCAGCGAGGGCGCGAGCAGTACTTC.